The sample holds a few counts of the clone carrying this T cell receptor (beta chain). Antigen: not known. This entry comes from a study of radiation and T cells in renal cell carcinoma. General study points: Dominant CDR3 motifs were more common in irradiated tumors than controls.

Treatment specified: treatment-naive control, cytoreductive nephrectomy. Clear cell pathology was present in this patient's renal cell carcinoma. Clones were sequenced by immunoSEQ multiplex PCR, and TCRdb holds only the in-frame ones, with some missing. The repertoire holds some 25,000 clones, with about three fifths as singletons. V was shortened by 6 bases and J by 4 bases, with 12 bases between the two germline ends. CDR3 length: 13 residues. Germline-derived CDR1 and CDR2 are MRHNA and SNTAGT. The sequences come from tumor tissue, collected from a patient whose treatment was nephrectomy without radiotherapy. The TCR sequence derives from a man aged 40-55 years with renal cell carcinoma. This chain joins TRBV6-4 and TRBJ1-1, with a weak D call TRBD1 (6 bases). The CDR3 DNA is TGTGCCAGCAGCCGACAGGAGGGCACTGAAGCTTTCTTT. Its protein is CASSRQEGTEAFF.